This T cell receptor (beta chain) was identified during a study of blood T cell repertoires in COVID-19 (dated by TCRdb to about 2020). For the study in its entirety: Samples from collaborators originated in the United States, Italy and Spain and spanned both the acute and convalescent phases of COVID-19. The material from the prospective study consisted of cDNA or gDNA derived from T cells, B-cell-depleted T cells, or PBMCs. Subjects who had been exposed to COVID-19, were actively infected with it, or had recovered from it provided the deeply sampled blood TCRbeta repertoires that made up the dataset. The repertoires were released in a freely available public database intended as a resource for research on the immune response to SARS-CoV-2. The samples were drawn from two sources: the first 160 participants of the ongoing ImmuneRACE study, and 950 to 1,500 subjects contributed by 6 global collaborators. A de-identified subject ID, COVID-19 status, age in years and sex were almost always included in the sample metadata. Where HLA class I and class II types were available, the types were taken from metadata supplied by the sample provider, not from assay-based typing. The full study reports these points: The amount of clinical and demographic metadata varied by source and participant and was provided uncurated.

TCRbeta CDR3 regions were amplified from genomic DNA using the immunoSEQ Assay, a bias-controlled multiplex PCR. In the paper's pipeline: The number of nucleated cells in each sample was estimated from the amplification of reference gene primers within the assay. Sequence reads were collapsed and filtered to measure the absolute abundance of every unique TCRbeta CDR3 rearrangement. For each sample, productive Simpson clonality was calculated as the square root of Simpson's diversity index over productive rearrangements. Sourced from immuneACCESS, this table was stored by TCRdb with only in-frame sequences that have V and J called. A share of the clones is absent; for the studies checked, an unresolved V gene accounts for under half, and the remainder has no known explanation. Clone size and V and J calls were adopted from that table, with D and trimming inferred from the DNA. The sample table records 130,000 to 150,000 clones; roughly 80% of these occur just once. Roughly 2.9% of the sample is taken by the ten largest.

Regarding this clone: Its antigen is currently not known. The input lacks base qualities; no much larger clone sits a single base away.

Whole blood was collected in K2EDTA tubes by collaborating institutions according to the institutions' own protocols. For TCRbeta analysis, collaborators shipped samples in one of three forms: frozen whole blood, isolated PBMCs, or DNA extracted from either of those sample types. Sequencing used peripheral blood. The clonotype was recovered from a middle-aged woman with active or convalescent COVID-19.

The CDR3 reads as follows: CASSATRGQPQHF. The nucleotides read TGCGCCAGCAGTGCGACCCGGGGACAGCCCCAGCATTTT. Recombination joined TRBV10-1 with TRBJ1-5, with the D gene not clear enough to name. Spanning cysteine to phenylalanine, the CDR3 consists of 13 amino acids. The entry retains the CDR3 DNA only, 39 bases that are in frame from base 1. V lost 4 bases and J lost 7 bases; the stretch between them is 11 bases long. CDR1 and CDR2, per the germline V gene (reference sequence), are WNHNN and SYGVQD.